These T cell receptor beta chains were read from a single sample in a study of T cell responses to AZD1222 COVID-19 vaccine. TCRdb's copy holds only in-frame clones and misses some; the assay was immunoSEQ multiplex PCR. Of around 99,000 clones in the sample, roughly 87% were seen once. Material: peripheral blood, obtained on day 0 of AZD1222 vaccination. Source of these receptors: an adult in good health. Each CDR3 is given with its conserved first and last residue. The D gene is left open where the match is weak. Clone size is shown for a subset of rows, as once, few, many or a class of expanded clone.

CDR3 protein | CDR3 DNA | clone size | J gene | V gene | D gene
CASSSGAAEAFF | TGTGCCAGCAGCTCGGGGGCCGCTGAAGCTTTCTTT | - | TRBJ1-1 | TRBV11-2 | -
CASSWDSYEQYF | TGTGCCAGCAGTTGGGACAGCTACGAGCAGTACTTC | few | TRBJ2-7 | TRBV12-3/TRBV12-4 | TRBD1
CATRGDRMNTEAFF | TGTGCCACCAGGGGGGACAGGATGAACACTGAAGCTTTCTTT | - | TRBJ1-1 | TRBV24-1 | TRBD1
CAWSLGANQPQHF | TGTGCCTGGAGTTTGGGAGCCAATCAGCCCCAGCATTTT | - | TRBJ1-5 | TRBV30 | -
CASSVLGGDLNEQFF | TGTGCCAGCAGCGTACTCGGGGGGGATTTGAATGAGCAGTTCTTC | - | TRBJ2-1 | TRBV9 | TRBD2
CASSDQGNYGYTF | TGTGCCAGCAGTGATCAGGGGAACTATGGCTACACCTTC | many | TRBJ1-2 | TRBV12-3/TRBV12-4 | -
CASSPDRGPGYGYTF | TGCGCCAGCAGCCCGGACAGGGGGCCGGGCTATGGCTACACCTTC | - | TRBJ1-2 | TRBV4-1 | TRBD1
CASSERGLAVSYNEQFF | TGTGCCAGCAGCGAAAGGGGACTAGCGGTTTCCTACAATGAGCAGTTCTTC | - | TRBJ2-1 | TRBV9 | TRBD2
CASRDTMMNTEAFF | TGTGCCAGCCGGGACACAATGATGAACACTGAAGCTTTCTTT | - | TRBJ1-1 | TRBV6-5 | -
CASGSNIQYF | TGTGCCAGCGGGTCAAACATTCAGTACTTC | - | TRBJ2-4 | TRBV9 | -
CASSYGSGSSYNEQFF | TGTGCCAGCAGTTACGGGAGCGGGAGCTCCTACAATGAGCAGTTCTTC | - | TRBJ2-1 | TRBV6-2/TRBV6-3 | TRBD2
CASSQDPWGGGGNQPQHF | TGCGCCAGCAGCCAAGATCCGTGGGGAGGCGGCGGCAATCAGCCCCAGCATTTT | few | TRBJ1-5 | TRBV4-3 | -
CASSQAETGLLEYF | TGTGCCAGCAGCCAAGCGGAGACAGGGTTGCTGGAGTACTTC | - | TRBJ2-7 | TRBV3-1/TRBV3-2 | TRBD1
CASRLTTGHYGYTF | TGTGCCAGCAGATTGACAACAGGACACTATGGCTACACCTTC | - | TRBJ1-2 | TRBV5-8 | -
CASSRVRDGNTEAFF | TGTGCCAGCAGCCGCGTTCGGGACGGCAACACTGAAGCTTTCTTT | - | TRBJ1-1 | TRBV6-6 | -
CASSYVQGVGYTF | TGTGCCAGCAGTTACGTTCAGGGAGTGGGCTACACCTTC | - | TRBJ1-2 | TRBV6-5 | -
CASSPLASSTDTQYF | TGTGCCAGCAGCCCCCTGGCAAGTAGCACAGATACGCAGTATTTT | - | TRBJ2-3 | TRBV3-1/TRBV3-2 | -
CASSHLGQGPTGELFF | TGTGCCAGCAGCCATCTGGGACAGGGACCCACCGGGGAGCTGTTTTTT | - | TRBJ2-2 | TRBV14 | TRBD1
CAWRGRRTDNEKLFF | TGTGCCTGGAGGGGGAGAAGGACAGATAATGAAAAACTGTTTTTT | - | TRBJ1-4 | TRBV30 | -
CASSLGVPLQETQYF | TGTGCCAGCAGTTTAGGGGTCCCCCTTCAAGAGACCCAGTACTTC | - | TRBJ2-5 | TRBV28 | -
CASSLSLTAHGYTF | TGTGCCAGCAGTTTAAGTTTGACTGCCCATGGCTACACCTTC | - | TRBJ1-2 | TRBV6-5 | -
CARRQGTHEQYF | TGTGCCAGGCGACAGGGAACCCACGAGCAGTACTTC | few | TRBJ2-7 | TRBV14 | TRBD1